This T cell receptor (beta chain) was sequenced for a study of tumor-infiltrating lymphocytes in localized non-small cell lung cancer. At the level of the study: The cohort mixed smokers and never-smokers, several histologies, and some post-neoadjuvant-chemotherapy samples. Resected tumor was paired with non-adjacent uninvolved lung from the same patient.

Method: immunoSEQ multiplex PCR; TCRdb's copy keeps in-frame clones and lacks some. The data contain more than 15,000 clones, under 85% of them singletons. Comment on this clone: Its antigen is not known.

Study outcomes and limitations: Immunotypes IM1 and IM2 had similar TCR-derived T-cell fractions. No link was found between tumor T-cell fraction and recurrence-free survival.

The sample comprised lung tumor tissue. The clonotype comes from a human donor with non-small cell lung cancer.

The CDR3 spells CASSVTGQGGQYF. CDR3 DNA: TGTGCCAGCAGCGTAACCGGCCAGGGCGGGCAGTACTTC. J is TRBJ2-7 and V is TRBV9, with D perhaps TRBD1 (5 bases). Deletions cut 1 base from V and 9 bases from J, with 14 bases between. This CDR3 spans 13 amino acids. The germline CDR1 and CDR2 sequences are SGDLS and YYNGEE.